The 25 T cell receptor beta chains below all came from one sample that was sequenced in a study of CD8 T cells in ankylosing spondylitis. MiXCR, run by TCRdb on the 5' RACE reads, gives a single entry per CDR3 protein. The sample holds 300,000 to 400,000 distinct CDR3 sequences, 20% seen once. The specimen sequenced was blood, either unsorted or a sorted T cell fraction (not recorded which). The receptor set was obtained from a male donor with ankylosing spondylitis or in good health (not recorded which).

This rearrangement joins TRBV10-2 to TRBJ2-3, with D possibly matching TRBD1 (6 bases). CDR3 length equals 15 residues. The V end lost 8 bases, the J end lost 2 bases, and 17 bases lay between the germline ends. Germline lookup yields CDR1 WSHSY and CDR2 SAAADI. For the CDR3, the DNA is TGCGCCAGCGGAGAATCGGGACACAACACAGATACGCAGTATTTT. The encoded protein is CASGESGHNTDTQYF.

This chain links TRBV4-1 with TRBJ2-5; 10 bases match TRBD1. Germline loops: CDR1 MGHRA, CDR2 YSYEKL. V trimming: 2 bases; J trimming: 5 bases; junction bases outside the gene matches: 11. The CDR3 totals 17 residues. The CDR3 bases are TGCGCCAGCAGCCAATACCCCGGGACAGGGGTGGGTGAGACCCAGTACTTC. Its protein is CASSQYPGTGVGETQYF.

This clonotype was counted only a few times. This chain uses TRBV29-1 with TRBJ2-6, with a tentative D call TRBD1 (5 bases). The CDR3 contains 15 residues. Germline values: CDR1 SQVTM, CDR2 ANQGSEA. V was clipped by 4 bases and J by 1 base, with 11 bases between them. This chain's CDR3 is CSVGGRASGANVLTF. CDR3 nucleotides: TGCAGCGTTGGGGGCAGGGCGTCTGGGGCCAACGTCCTGACTTTC.

The sample holds a few counts of this clonotype. This chain uses TRBV25-1 with TRBJ2-1; 8 bases are shared with TRBD1. The CDR3 has 17 residues. Germline CDR1 MGHDK, CDR2 SYGVNS. With V trimmed by 5 bases and J by 4 bases, 13 bases remained unmatched. CDR3 nucleotides: TGTGCCAGCAGTAAAAAACCCAGGGGGCTCCTTTACAATGAGCAGTTCTTC. Translation gives CASSKKPRGLLYNEQFF.

J is TRBJ2-3 and V is TRBV20-1; D possibly corresponds to TRBD1 (6 bases). The CDR3 has 15 residues. Looked up from germline, CDR1 is DFQATT and CDR2 is SNEGSKA (reference sequence). The CDR3: CFASHAPGRGPTQYF. The CDR3 nucleotides read TGCTTCGCTAGCCACGCGCCGGGCAGGGGTCCGACGCAGTATTTT.

This clonotype was seen only a few times. The chain has TRBV5-5 and TRBJ2-7; D is unresolved. This CDR3 is 13 amino acids long. V was trimmed by 4 bases and J by 3 bases, leaving 11 bases between them. The germline CDR1 and CDR2 sequences are SGHKS and YYEKEE (reference sequence). CDR3 nucleotides: TGTGCCAGCAGCCCTGGGCTGATCTACGAGCAGTACTTC. Protein: CASSPGLIYEQYF.

V is TRBV10-3 and J is TRBJ2-7; D is undetermined. Germline assignment: CDR1 ENHRY and CDR2 SYGVKD. Trimming left V 2 bases short and J 3 bases short, with 2 bases between. The CDR3 runs 11 residues. CDR3 DNA: TGTGCCATCAGTGAGGACTACGAGCAGTACTTC. Amino acids: CAISEDYEQYF.

The genes are TRBV11-1 and TRBJ1-1; D is possibly TRBD1 (5 bases). The germline V gene has CDR1 SGHAT and CDR2 FQDESV (reference sequence). The CDR3 totals 16 residues. Trimming left V 1 base short and J 0 bases short, with 12 bases between. The CDR3 DNA reads TGTGCCAGCAGCTTAGTTTCGGCAGGGTTGAACACTGAAGCTTTCTTT. Amino acids: CASSLVSAGLNTEAFF.

The table lists this clonotype with a few counts. The genes are TRBV2 and TRBJ2-5; weak D call: TRBD1 (7 bases). V was cut by 2 bases and J by 4 bases, with 14 bases left in between. The CDR3 extends over 15 amino acids. Germline lookup yields CDR1 SNHLY and CDR2 FYNNEI. CDR3 sequence (DNA): TGTGCCAGCAGTGAACCTACGCAGGGGGGAGAGACCCAGTACTTC. Its protein is CASSEPTQGGETQYF.

Only a few counts were recorded for this clonotype. The V gene is TRBV7-9, the J gene TRBJ2-3, with 8 bases aligning to TRBD2. The CDR3 spans 14 residues. Unmatched junction bases numbered 10, after V lost 1 base and J lost 13 bases. Germline CDR1 is SEHNR and CDR2 is FQNEAQ (reference sequence). CDR3 sequence: CASSLGGGLQQEYF. CDR3 DNA: TGTGCCAGCAGCTTAGGCGGGGGGCTCCAGCAAGAGTATTTT.

The chain carries TRBV6-1 and TRBJ2-1; the match to TRBD2 covers 14 bases. The trim removed 5 bases at V and 7 bases at J, leaving 7 bases unmatched. Germline V gives CDR1 MNHNS, CDR2 SASEGT. This CDR3 has 16 amino acids. CDR3 sequence (DNA): TGTGCCAGCAGTACGGGACTAGCGGGGGTTAGAAATGAGCAGTTCTTC. This gives the protein CASSTGLAGVRNEQFF.

In this sample, this clonotype turned up a few times. CDR3 nucleotides: TGTGCCAGCAGTTTCGTGCGGGACCTTCAAGAGACCCAGTACTTC. As protein: CASSFVRDLQETQYF. The chain couples TRBV28 to TRBJ2-5, with TRBD2 as a possible D gene (6 bases). The CDR3 runs to 15 residues. The germline CDR1 and CDR2 sequences are MDHEN and SYDVKM. Trimming shortened V by 3 bases and J by 2 bases, and 13 bases separated the two germline ends. The whole variable domain, filled in from reference TRBV28 and TRBJ2-5, reads DVKVTQSSRYLVKRTGEKVFLECVQDMDHENMFWYRQDPGLGLRLIYFSYDVKMKEKGDIPEGYSVSREKKERFSLILESASTNQTSMYLCASSFVRDLQETQYFGPGTRLLVL.

The chain is built from TRBV4-1 and TRBJ2-7; D gene unclear. The CDR3 has 11 residues. CDR1 and CDR2 (germline): MGHRA, YSYEKL. The V end lost 2 bases, the J end lost 7 bases, and 6 bases lay between the germline ends. The CDR3 sequence is CASSQKGEQYF. The CDR3 coding sequence is TGCGCCAGCAGCCAAAAGGGAGAGCAGTACTTC.

This clonotype was detected only a few times. The V gene is TRBV10-3, the J gene TRBJ1-1; D remains ambiguous. This CDR3 is built from 14 residues. The ends were cut back, 2 bases at V and 4 bases at J, with 11 bases in the middle. The germline V gene encodes CDR1 ENHRY and CDR2 SYGVKD. CDR3 nucleotide sequence: TGTGCCATCAGTGAGAGGGAAAAGTCCACTGAAGCTTTCTTT. Protein product: CAISEREKSTEAFF.

This clonotype was seen only once. This chain links TRBV30 with TRBJ2-7, with unresolved D. V was trimmed by 0 bases and J by 4 bases, leaving 16 bases between them. CDR1 GTSNPN and CDR2 SVGIG come from the germline V gene (reference sequence). The CDR3 runs to 15 residues. This chain's CDR3 is CAWSVRYAGWYEQYF. The DNA for the CDR3 is TGTGCCTGGAGTGTAAGGTATGCAGGTTGGTACGAGCAGTACTTC.

This clonotype has only a few counts. The DNA of the CDR3 is TGTGCCAGCAGCACTTCAGTGGGGCTCGGTGCGGAGACCCAGTACTTC. As protein: CASSTSVGLGAETQYF. The V call is TRBV7-9, the J call TRBJ2-5; tentative D call: TRBD1 (5 bases). The CDR3 runs 16 residues. The germline CDR1 and CDR2 sequences are SEHNR and FQNEAQ (reference sequence). Trimming took 5 bases from V and 5 from J, leaving 21 bases between them.

This chain links TRBV10-3 with TRBJ2-5; a weak D match, TRBD2 (5 bases). The CDR3 consists of 15 residues. Per germline, CDR1 ENHRY and CDR2 SYGVKD. V gave up 3 bases and J gave up 4 bases, with 15 bases separating them. The CDR3 spells CAISEGFVEGETQYF. The CDR3 nucleotides are TGTGCCATCAGTGAAGGTTTCGTTGAGGGAGAGACCCAGTACTTC.

J is TRBJ2-3 and V is TRBV27; either TRBD1 or TRBD2 may supply D (5 bases each). This CDR3 region has 15 residues. CDR1 is MNHEY, CDR2 SMNVEV, per germline (reference sequence). Trimming cost V 6 bases and J 4 bases, with 17 bases left between them. The CDR3 reads CASSPLEGPADTQYF. The CDR3 bases are TGTGCCAGCAGCCCCTTAGAGGGGCCAGCAGATACGCAGTATTTT.

This clonotype was observed a handful of times. The chain is built from TRBV30 and TRBJ2-1; D is unresolved. CDR1 is GTSNPN, CDR2 SVGIG, per germline (reference sequence). Trimming pared 5 bases from V and 0 bases from J, leaving 11 bases between. This CDR3 spans 14 amino acids. The CDR3 coding sequence is TGTGCCTGGGTAAAACTCAGCTCCTACAATGAGCAGTTCTTC. This translates into CAWVKLSSYNEQFF.

This clonotype was picked up a small number of times. The rearrangement links TRBV29-1 to TRBJ2-3; 10 bases fit TRBD1. The CDR3 length is 13 residues. J lost 4 bases, V lost 4 bases, and 2 bases had no gene match. Germline CDR1 is SQVTM and CDR2 is ANQGSEA. In DNA, the CDR3 is TGCAGCGTTGCGGACAGGGGGTCAGATACGCAGTATTTT. This gives the protein CSVADRGSDTQYF.

In its sample, this clonotype was seen a few times. The chain is built from TRBV7-2 and TRBJ2-3, with a weak D call TRBD2 (6 bases). Germline assignment: CDR1 SGHTA and CDR2 FQGNSA. V dropped 2 bases and J dropped 0 bases, with 9 bases sitting between them. The CDR3 has 15 amino acids. CDR3 bases: TGTGCCAGCAGCTTATGGAGGGCTAGCACAGATACGCAGTATTTT. Protein sequence: CASSLWRASTDTQYF.

This chain joins TRBV12-3 or TRBV12-4 and TRBJ2-1, with TRBD1 matching 9 bases. V trimming: 5 bases; J trimming: 7 bases; junction bases outside the gene matches: 9. The CDR3 contains 15 residues. CDR3 protein: CASSSRDRVGNEQFF. In DNA, the CDR3 is TGTGCCAGCAGTAGCCGGGACAGGGTAGGGAATGAGCAGTTCTTC.

This clonotype has more than one count but fewer than ten. V and J are TRBV25-1 and TRBJ2-5; D possibly corresponds to TRBD2 (5 bases). Germline V gene sequence: CDR1 MGHDK, CDR2 SYGVNS. There are 11 residues in the CDR3. V was shortened by 8 bases and J by 7 bases, with 11 bases between the two germline ends. CDR3: CASVERGTQYF. CDR3 nucleotide sequence: TGTGCCAGCGTTGAACGGGGGACCCAGTACTTC. Combining the CDR3 with reference TRBV25-1 and TRBJ2-5 gives the whole variable domain EADIYQTPRYLVIGTGKKITLECSQTMGHDKMYWYQQDPGMELHLIHYSYGVNSTEKGDLSSESTVSRIRTEHFPLTLESARPSHTSQYLCASVERGTQYFGPGTRLLVL.

The gene calls are TRBV3-1 and TRBJ2-1, with a weak D call TRBD1 (6 bases). The V and J ends lost 0 bases and 2 bases respectively, with 17 bases between them. Germline assignment: CDR1 LGHDT and CDR2 YNNKEL (reference sequence). There are 18 residues in the CDR3. The DNA for the CDR3 is TGTGCCAGCAGCCAAGAGGATTACAGGGTGTTGACCTACAATGAGCAGTTCTTC. It encodes CASSQEDYRVLTYNEQFF.

The V and J genes are TRBV28 and TRBJ2-1, with 9 nucleotides matching TRBD1. The CDR3 totals 15 residues. V lost 6 bases to trimming and J lost 7 bases; unmatched junction nucleotides: 10. Germline assignment: CDR1 MDHEN and CDR2 SYDVKM. The CDR3 is CASRIGTGILNEQFF. The CDR3 coding sequence is TGTGCCAGCAGGATCGGGACAGGGATTTTGAATGAGCAGTTCTTC.